The 20 T cell receptor beta chains below were found in one sample sequenced in a study of T cells in Graves' hyperthyroidism and ophthalmopathy. RNA transcripts yielded amplified TCR beta CDR3 regions. TCR CDR3 underwent first-round RT-PCR with the HTBI primer set. TCRdb processed the multiplex PCR reads anew with MiXCR; each CDR3 protein has one entry. The table has about 600,000 distinct CDR3 sequences, around 16% seen once; the top ten hold under 3.5%. Sequencing input: blood. The receptors here all came from a middle-aged woman with Graves' ophthalmopathy.

This clonotype was counted many times. J is TRBJ1-5 and V is TRBV12-3 or TRBV12-4; a weak D match, TRBD1 (5 bases). This CDR3 is 15 amino acids long. Trimming cost V 5 bases and J 2 bases, with 13 bases left between them. The CDR3 region has the DNA TGTGCCAGCAGTCTGATCCTGGGGGGCAATCAGCCCCAGCATTTT. This encodes CASSLILGGNQPQHF.

This clonotype was counted between two and nine times. This could be a read error, since a much larger clone is one nucleotide away. The V and J genes are TRBV7-9 and TRBJ2-1; possible D gene TRBD2, 6 bases. The V gene's germline CDR1 is SEHNR and CDR2 FQNEAQ (reference sequence). The CDR3 has 15 residues. The CDR3 spells CAGSFPGGYYNEQFF. The CDR3 DNA is TGTGCCGGCAGCTTTCCTGGAGGGTACTACAATGAGCAGTTCTTC.

Ten or more counts support this clonotype. The chain joins TRBV28 to TRBJ1-2; tentatively, D is TRBD1 (5 bases). The CDR3 length is 15 residues. V was shortened by 7 bases and J by 3 bases, with 18 bases between the two germline ends. Germline-derived CDR1 and CDR2 are MDHEN and SYDVKM. The CDR3 region has the DNA TGTGCCAGCACCATGGCAGGGCATAAGTACTATGGCTACACCTTC. Protein sequence: CASTMAGHKYYGYTF.

This clonotype was seen a few times. This chain connects TRBV6-6 to TRBJ2-3; 7 bases agree with TRBD1. This CDR3 region has 14 residues. V lost 2 bases, J lost 5 bases, and 4 bases stayed unmatched. Per the germline V gene, CDR1 is MNHNY and CDR2 is SVGAGI (reference sequence). The CDR3 spells CASSYTHRGDTQYF. DNA of the CDR3: TGTGCCAGCAGTTACACACACAGGGGAGATACGCAGTATTTT.

This clonotype came up many times. The chain couples TRBV5-1 to TRBJ1-6; a possible D gene is TRBD1 (5 bases). V was trimmed by 0 bases and J by 5 bases, leaving 9 bases between them. The CDR3 runs 15 residues. Germline V gene lookup returns CDR1 SGHRS and CDR2 YFSETQ. The CDR3 region is CASSLDPRDNSPLHF. In nucleotides, the CDR3 is TGCGCCAGCAGCTTGGATCCCAGGGATAATTCACCCCTCCACTTT.

On this clonotype: An end of the junction does not agree with germline; a read error may underlie this. The chain combines TRBV7-9 with TRBJ2-5, with TRBD1 matching over 8 bases. The germline gives CDR1 SEHNR, CDR2 FQNEAQ (reference sequence). This CDR3 contains 15 residues. DNA for the CDR3: TGTGCCAGCAGCTGGGGACAGGACCTAGGGGAGACCCAGCACTTC. The encoded protein is CASSWGQDLGETQHF.

There are many counts of this clonotype. The chain joins TRBV2 to TRBJ2-5, with TRBD2 identical over 13 bases. This CDR3 spans 15 amino acids. CDR1 is SNHLY, CDR2 FYNNEI, per germline. J gave up 5 bases and V 6 bases, and 6 bases lay outside the gene matches. The CDR3 here is CASRTGTSGVETQYF. The CDR3 DNA reads as TGTGCCAGCAGGACCGGGACTAGCGGGGTGGAGACCCAGTACTTC.

This clonotype was seen repeatedly, ten times or more. V usage is TRBV3-1 and J usage is TRBJ2-7, with D tentatively TRBD2 (5 bases). V gave up 0 bases and J gave up 3 bases, with 9 bases separating them. Germline CDR1 is LGHDT and CDR2 is YNNKEL (reference sequence). The length of the CDR3 is 14 residues. CDR3 bases: TGTGCCAGCAGCCAAGATGGGAGTGACTACGAGCAGTACTTC. It codes for CASSQDGSDYEQYF.

This clonotype was recorded at least ten times. The chain has TRBV6-1 and TRBJ1-2; 8 bases align to TRBD1. With V trimmed by 6 bases and J by 6 bases, 12 bases remained unmatched. Looked up from germline, CDR1 is MNHNS and CDR2 is SASEGT. The CDR3 sequence is 15 residues long. CDR3 sequence reads: CASSQLDRGWDGYTF. The DNA for the CDR3 is TGTGCCAGCAGCCAGCTTGACAGGGGCTGGGATGGCTACACCTTC.

In its sample, this clonotype was seen many times. The V and J genes are TRBV6-2 or TRBV6-3 and TRBJ2-1; D could derive from TRBD1 or TRBD2 (5 bases each). The germline V and J ends were trimmed by 1 base and 4 bases, with 14 bases remaining between them. The CDR3 has 16 residues. Germline V CDR1 and CDR2: MNHEY, SVGEGT. In DNA form, the CDR3 reads TGTGCCAGCAGTTACTGGGGTCAAGGGACGTACAATGAGCAGTTCTTC. It translates to CASSYWGQGTYNEQFF.

The sample holds many counts of this clonotype. The gene calls are TRBV20-1 and TRBJ2-1; D is unclear. This CDR3 has 13 amino acids. The V and J ends lost 6 bases and 0 bases respectively, with 9 bases between them. CDR1 is DFQATT and CDR2 is SNEGSKA in the germline V gene (reference sequence). CDR3 loop: CSANEPSYNEQFF. DNA of the CDR3: TGCAGTGCAAACGAGCCCTCCTACAATGAGCAGTTCTTC.

Ten or more counts support this clonotype. The chain carries TRBV7-9 and TRBJ2-1, with 9 bases matching TRBD1. Losses at the gene ends were 5 bases for V and 0 bases for J; bases not matched to a gene: 8. CDR3 length: 17 residues. Germline CDR1 and CDR2: SEHNR and FQNEAQ (reference sequence). The CDR3, as DNA: TGTGCCAGCAGCCCCCCCACGACAGGGGGCTCCTACAATGAGCAGTTCTTC. It is translated as CASSPPTTGGSYNEQFF. Drawing the rest from reference TRBV7-9 and TRBJ2-1, the complete variable domain is DTGVSQNPRHKITKRGQNVTFRCDPISEHNRLYWYRQTLGQGPEFLTYFQNEAQLEKSRLLSDRFSAERPKGSFSTLEIQRTEQGDSAMYLCASSPPTTGGSYNEQFFGPGTRLTVL.

The chain has TRBV3-1 and TRBJ2-7, with a possible D match to TRBD2 (7 bases). The CDR3 is 13 residues long. From germline, CDR1 is LGHDT and CDR2 YNNKEL (reference sequence). Trimming removed 5 bases from V and 5 bases from J, with 13 bases in between. The CDR3 nucleotides are TGTGCCAGCAGCAAGGGGGGGCGGAACGAGCAGTACTTC. Protein sequence: CASSKGGRNEQYF.

The CDR3 region has the DNA TGCAGTGCTAGAGACCCTTGGACTAGCGGGAGATACGAGCAGTACTTC. Protein: CSARDPWTSGRYEQYF. The chain joins TRBV20-1 to TRBJ2-7; TRBD2 matches at 13 bases. The CDR3 is made up of 16 amino acids. Germline CDR1 reads DFQATT; CDR2 reads SNEGSKA (reference sequence). V dropped 0 bases and J dropped 4; count of bases not matched to a gene: 6.

This chain uses TRBV6-1 with TRBJ1-1; D perhaps matches TRBD1 (6 bases). The V gene lost 6 bases and the J gene lost 8 bases, with 13 bases spanning the gap. Germline CDR1 is MNHNS and CDR2 is SASEGT. The CDR3 has 12 residues. The CDR3 coding sequence is TGTGCCAGCAGCCCCGACAGGCTCGAAGCTTTCTTT. Its translation: CASSPDRLEAFF.

The chain joins TRBV5-5 to TRBJ1-1; no clear D. V lost 0 bases, J lost 5 bases, and 11 bases lay in between. The CDR3 runs 14 residues. CDR1 is SGHKS and CDR2 is YYEKEE in the germline V gene (reference sequence). CDR3 nucleotide sequence: TGTGCCAGCAGCTTGGTAGATCTCGGGACTGAAGCTTTCTTT. Encoded protein: CASSLVDLGTEAFF.

This rearrangement joins TRBV20-1 to TRBJ2-1; 9 bases line up with TRBD1. Per germline, CDR1 DFQATT and CDR2 SNEGSKA (reference sequence). V lost 4 bases to trimming and J lost 5 bases; unmatched junction nucleotides: 6. The CDR3 extends over 14 amino acids. Here the CDR3 DNA reads TGCAGTGCTACCCCGGGACAGGGTGACAATGAGCAGTTCTTC. Its translation: CSATPGQGDNEQFF.

This clonotype was seen a handful of times. The chain joins TRBV7-6 to TRBJ2-2; D gene ambiguous. Germline CDR1 SGHVS, CDR2 FNYEAQ. V gave up 7 bases and J gave up 0 bases, with 9 bases separating them. This CDR3 contains 14 residues. The CDR3 coding sequence is TGTGCCAGCACCATCGGAACGAACACCGGGGAGCTGTTTTTT. Its translation is CASTIGTNTGELFF.

This clonotype was seen many times. The gene calls are TRBV2 and TRBJ1-2; D call uncertain. CDR3 length equals 16 residues. The germline gives CDR1 SNHLY, CDR2 FYNNEI. With 5 bases removed from V and 0 bases from J, the gap between germline ends came to 16 bases. CDR3 in amino acids: CASSPVKPTSNYGYTF. CDR3 DNA sequence: TGTGCCAGCAGTCCAGTGAAACCCACCTCTAACTATGGCTACACCTTC.

This clonotype has only a few counts. J is TRBJ1-1 and V is TRBV20-1, with D perhaps matching TRBD1 (5 bases). Trimming removed 6 bases at V and 1 base at J, with 18 bases between. The CDR3 sequence is 15 residues long. Germline CDR1 reads DFQATT; CDR2 reads SNEGSKA (reference sequence). The CDR3 DNA follows: TGCAGTGCACCATTCTCGGGCGGGACGAACACTGAAGCTTTCTTT. Its protein is CSAPFSGGTNTEAFF.